This T cell receptor beta chain appears in the sequencing data of a study of control samples from healthy donors and cancer patients. Germline V CDR1 and CDR2: KGHSH, LQKENI. Between the trimmed V and J ends, which lost 2 bases and 5 bases, there was a span of 12 bases. This CDR3 has 14 residues. The protocol was immunoSEQ multiplex PCR, while the TCRdb copy is restricted to in-frame clones and leaves out a portion. Among around 250,000 clones, roughly four fifths were seen once, and the ten largest hold about an eighth. The sequenced sample consisted of PBMCs. This clonotype was sampled from a woman aged 55-70 years with lung cancer. The chain employs TRBV18 and TRBJ2-5; D is uncertain. The CDR3 DNA reads as TGTGCCAGCTCACCATTAGGCAGGTTGGAGACCCAGTACTTC. Translated: CASSPLGRLETQYF.